These T cell receptor beta chains were read from a single sample in a study of CD8 T cells in Susac syndrome. TCRdb reanalysed the immunoSEQ multiplex PCR reads using MiXCR and keeps one entry per CDR3 protein. The data hold around 90,000 distinct CDR3 sequences, with 95% to 97% observed a single time. Sequencing used CD8+ T cells from PBMCs. Receptors were obtained from a human donor with Susac syndrome. Both conserved end residues are part of each CDR3. D genes are given only for firm matches. A row's size may be missing; if present it is once, few, many or a size class.

CDR3 protein,CDR3 DNA,J gene,clone size,V gene,D gene
CAWNLDTGELFF,TGTGCCTGGAATCTGGACACCGGGGAGCTGTTTTTT,TRBJ2-2,once,TRBV30,-
CATSLGVAGELFF,TGTGCCACCTCTTTAGGGGTGGCCGGGGAGCTGTTTTTT,TRBJ2-2,-,TRBV25-1,-
CASSYPFSYEQYF,TGTGCCAGCAGTTACCCCTTCTCCTACGAGCAGTACTTC,TRBJ2-7,-,TRBV6-6,-
CSATFPRGGYNEQFF,TGCAGTGCTACCTTTCCGCGGGGGGGATACAATGAGCAGTTCTTC,TRBJ2-1,-,TRBV20-1,TRBD2
CSVEDRVDYGYTF,TGCAGCGTTGAAGATCGGGTGGACTATGGCTACACCTTC,TRBJ1-2,-,TRBV29-1,-
CASSRPTDSGANVLTF,TGTGCCAGCAGCCGACCGACAGACTCTGGGGCCAACGTCCTGACTTTC,TRBJ2-6,-,TRBV5-4,-
CSGQGDYNEQFF,TGCAGTGGGCAGGGAGACTACAATGAGCAGTTCTTC,TRBJ2-1,once,TRBV20-1,-
CASSSLEGGHYGYTF,TGCGCCAGCAGCTCTTTGGAGGGGGGACACTATGGCTACACCTTC,TRBJ1-2,-,TRBV5-1,-
CSARETSTDTQYF,TGCAGTGCTAGAGAGACCAGCACAGATACGCAGTATTTT,TRBJ2-3,-,TRBV20-1,-
CATLLENTGELFF,TGTGCCACCCTCCTGGAAAACACCGGGGAGCTGTTTTTT,TRBJ2-2,-,TRBV15,-
CASSFRLAGGYNEQFF,TGTGCCAGCAGCTTCCGACTAGCGGGCGGATACAATGAGCAGTTCTTC,TRBJ2-1,-,TRBV9,TRBD2
CASRPIPGLRTYNEQFF,TGTGCCAGCAGACCCATTCCGGGACTCCGGACCTACAATGAGCAGTTCTTC,TRBJ2-1,once,TRBV27,-
CASSGGTSGKFF,TGTGCCAGCAGCGGCGGGACTAGCGGAAAGTTCTTC,TRBJ2-1,-,TRBV9,TRBD2
CASSQGAGQGDYGYTF,TGCGCCAGCAGCCAAGGTGCGGGACAGGGAGACTATGGCTACACCTTC,TRBJ1-2,-,TRBV4-3,TRBD1
CATSRDREYQETQYF,TGTGCCACCTCCCGGGACAGGGAGTACCAAGAGACCCAGTACTTC,TRBJ2-5,-,TRBV15,TRBD1
CASSLDGSFTEAFF,TGTGCCAGCAGCTTAGATGGTAGTTTCACTGAAGCTTTCTTT,TRBJ1-1,-,TRBV7-9,-
CASSTDRAPYNEQFF,TGTGCCAGCAGCACGGACAGGGCCCCATACAATGAGCAGTTCTTC,TRBJ2-1,-,TRBV5-6,TRBD1
CASSLAPTGNYGYTF,TGTGCCAGCAGCTTAGCGCCGACAGGGAATTATGGCTACACCTTC,TRBJ1-2,-,TRBV7-9,TRBD1
CSARVGTGSSYEQYF,TGCAGTGCTAGAGTGGGGACAGGGAGCTCCTACGAGCAGTACTTC,TRBJ2-7,-,TRBV20-1,TRBD1
CASSLPQGPYEQYF,TGTGCCAGCAGTTTACCCCAGGGGCCCTACGAGCAGTACTTC,TRBJ2-7,-,TRBV28,-
CASSFGLAADTQYF,TGTGCCAGCAGCTTCGGACTAGCGGCAGATACGCAGTATTTT,TRBJ2-3,-,TRBV11-2,TRBD2
CASSPPRTDTQYF,TGTGCCAGCAGCCCTCCCCGCACAGATACGCAGTATTTT,TRBJ2-3,-,TRBV9,-
CSVEESSTEAFF,TGCAGCGTTGAAGAGAGCTCCACTGAAGCTTTCTTT,TRBJ1-1,once,TRBV29-1,-
CASYGALDSYEQYF,TGTGCCAGCTATGGGGCCCTGGACTCCTACGAGCAGTACTTC,TRBJ2-7,-,TRBV6-2/TRBV6-3,-
CSVQNFNTEAFF,TGCAGCGTTCAGAACTTTAACACTGAAGCTTTCTTT,TRBJ1-1,-,TRBV29-1,-
CASSRGTGSYGYTF,TGCGCCAGCAGCCGGGGGACAGGCTCATATGGCTACACCTTC,TRBJ1-2,-,TRBV4-3,TRBD1
CSVEKPRVAFF,TGCAGCGTTGAAAAGCCCCGAGTAGCTTTCTTT,TRBJ1-1,-,TRBV29-1,-
CASSYGQQASYEQYF,TGTGCCAGCAGTTACGGACAGCAAGCCTCCTACGAGCAGTACTTC,TRBJ2-7,-,TRBV6-2/TRBV6-3,-